This is a list of T cell receptor beta chains from one sample in a study of post-analysis software for immune sequencing data. TCRdb re-called the PCR reads with MiXCR, one entry per CDR3 protein. The sample lists about 460,000 distinct CDR3 sequences, roughly 45% occurring once. Sequencing input: blood. The receptors were gathered from a girl between 10 and 17 years old with multiple sclerosis. CDR3s include the opening cysteine and the closing phenylalanine or tryptophan. D genes are given only for firm matches. Clone size is not always given. Where it is, it says once, few, many or a class for expanded clones.

J,size,V,length,D,CDR3,DNA
TRBJ2-5,NA,TRBV5-1,14,TRBD2,CASSLVSGGGTQYF,TGCGCCAGCAGCTTGGTCAGCGGGGGAGGGACCCAGTACTTC
TRBJ2-7,few,TRBV5-4,13,NA,CASSWDRTIEQYF,TGTGCCAGCAGCTGGGATAGGACAATCGAGCAGTACTTC
TRBJ2-3,NA,TRBV28,18,NA,CASSLGEDYRDRTDTQYF,TGTGCCAGCAGTTTGGGTGAGGACTACAGGGATCGCACAGATACGCAGTATTTT
TRBJ2-7,NA,TRBV20-1,14,TRBD1,CSARGGTARYEQYF,TGCAGTGCTAGAGGGGGGACAGCCAGATACGAGCAGTACTTC
TRBJ2-7,NA,TRBV28,16,NA,CASLPPNRDPSYEQYF,TGTGCCAGCCTCCCCCCTAACCGGGACCCCTCCTACGAGCAGTACTTC
TRBJ2-3,NA,TRBV7-2,14,NA,CASSLGISTDTQYF,TGTGCCAGCAGCTTAGGTATTAGCACAGATACGCAGTATTTT
TRBJ2-1,NA,TRBV9,16,TRBD2,CASSPLLGTSGNEQFF,TGTGCCAGCAGCCCCCTCCTCGGTACTAGCGGCAATGAGCAGTTCTTC
TRBJ2-1,few,TRBV9,14,TRBD2,CASSVQAGVYEQFF,TGTGCCAGCAGCGTACAAGCGGGAGTCTATGAGCAGTTCTTC
TRBJ2-5,few,TRBV7-7,14,NA,CASSLEAEQETQYF,TGTGCTAGCAGCTTAGAAGCGGAACAAGAGACCCAGTACTTC
TRBJ2-1,few,TRBV20-1,16,TRBD2,CSAAPGRLSTYNEQFF,TGCAGTGCCGCCCCCGGGAGGCTGTCAACCTACAATGAGCAGTTCTTC
TRBJ2-1,NA,TRBV5-1,16,TRBD1,CASSLDTGVSHNEQFF,TGCGCCAGCAGCTTGGATACAGGGGTGTCCCACAATGAGCAGTTCTTC